Listed below are T cell receptor beta chains from one sample, sequenced in a study of CD8+CD57+ T cells in acquired aplastic anemia. TCRdb re-called the reads with MiXCR, one entry per CDR3 protein. Here the sample spans a few hundred thousand distinct CDR3 sequences, 45% to 65% being singletons. The sample consisted of sorted CD4+, CD8+, or CD8+CD57+ T cells (not recorded which) from PBMCs. All receptors derive from a human donor with aplastic anemia. Each CDR3 is given with its conserved first and last residue. Each record gives: D gene, J gene, clone size, V gene, CDR3 DNA, CDR3 protein. A D gene is named only where the DNA matches it firmly. Size tells how often a clone was seen (once, few, many) or the class of an expanded clone, and some rows leave it out.

D: -
J: TRBJ1-1
size: many
V: TRBV18
DNA: TGTGCCAGCTCACGAGCGGAGGGACCAAACACTGAAGCTTTCTTT
CDR3: CASSRAEGPNTEAFF

D: -
J: TRBJ2-1
size: -
V: TRBV2
DNA: TGTGCCAGCAGGGAGGCGTCAGCTTACAATGAGCAGTTCTTC
CDR3: CASREASAYNEQFF

D: -
J: TRBJ2-1
size: -
V: TRBV2
DNA: TGTGCCAGCAGTGCTAGGACAGTCTCCCCCTACAATGAGCAGTTCTTC
CDR3: CASSARTVSPYNEQFF

D: -
J: TRBJ2-1
size: -
V: TRBV5-6
DNA: TGTGCCAGCAGCTTGGCCAGGAGACAGGACTACAATGAGCAGTTCTTC
CDR3: CASSLARRQDYNEQFF

D: -
J: TRBJ2-7
size: -
V: TRBV5-1
DNA: TGCGCCAGCAGCCACCGGACAGCCAGTACCTACGAGCAGTACTTC
CDR3: CASSHRTASTYEQYF

D: TRBD2
J: TRBJ2-3
size: -
V: TRBV7-2
DNA: TGTGCCAGCAGCTCTACACCGGGACTAGGTGCAGATACGCAGTATTTT
CDR3: CASSSTPGLGADTQYF

D: -
J: TRBJ1-4
size: many
V: TRBV20-1
DNA: TGCAGTGCCCAAAGGCGGGGCCCTGAAAAACTGTTTTTT
CDR3: CSAQRRGPEKLFF

D: -
J: TRBJ1-1
size: many
V: TRBV3-1
DNA: TGTGCCAGCAGCCAAGAAATGACTAACAGGGAAAACACTGAAGCTTTCTTT
CDR3: CASSQEMTNRENTEAFF

D: TRBD2
J: TRBJ2-5
size: -
V: TRBV7-2
DNA: TGTGCCAGCAGCTTCTCAGCGGGGCAAGAGACCCAGTACTTC
CDR3: CASSFSAGQETQYF

D: -
J: TRBJ2-1
size: few
V: TRBV7-9
DNA: TGTGCCAGCAGCGGAATGAGGTCCTACAATGAGCAGTTCTTC
CDR3: CASSGMRSYNEQFF

D: -
J: TRBJ1-1
size: many
V: TRBV18
DNA: TGTGCCAGCTCACCGCCGGGACGTCCTGAAGCTTTCTTT
CDR3: CASSPPGRPEAFF

D: TRBD2
J: TRBJ2-3
size: -
V: TRBV20-1
DNA: TGCAGTGCGAGAGCTAGCGGGACGACGGCAGATACGCAGTATTTT
CDR3: CSARASGTTADTQYF

D: -
J: TRBJ1-1
size: -
V: TRBV28
DNA: TGTGCCAGCAGTTCGACAGCTCCCGAAGCTTTCTTT
CDR3: CASSSTAPEAFF

D: -
J: TRBJ2-3
size: -
V: TRBV6-5
DNA: TGTGCCAGCAGTGAGGGGTTCAAAGGGAATACGCAGTATTTT
CDR3: CASSEGFKGNTQYF

D: -
J: TRBJ1-1
size: -
V: TRBV19
DNA: TGTGCCAGTAGTATAGAGAGGAGGGTCACTGAAGCTTTCTTT
CDR3: CASSIERRVTEAFF

D: -
J: TRBJ1-1
size: few
V: TRBV20-1
DNA: TGCAGTGCCGTAGGAACTGAAGCTTTCTTT
CDR3: CSAVGTEAFF

D: -
J: TRBJ2-3
size: -
V: TRBV9
DNA: TGTGCCAGCAGCGTAGGTGTTGGTGGGGGCACAGATACGCAGTATTTT
CDR3: CASSVGVGGGTDTQYF

D: -
J: TRBJ1-2
size: many
V: TRBV18
DNA: TGTGCCAGCTCACCACCTATGACTTGGGGTGGCTACACCTTC
CDR3: CASSPPMTWGGYTF

D: -
J: TRBJ2-2
size: -
V: TRBV5-1
DNA: TGCGCCAGCAGCTTTGGGGGGACCGGGGAGCTGTTTTTT
CDR3: CASSFGGTGELFF

D: -
J: TRBJ2-1
size: once
V: TRBV29-1
DNA: TGCAGCGTTGAATCGGACAATGAGCAGTTCTTC
CDR3: CSVESDNEQFF

D: -
J: TRBJ2-1
size: -
V: TRBV5-4
DNA: TGTGCCAGCAGGGGTTATACCTACAATGAGCAGTTCTTC
CDR3: CASRGYTYNEQFF

D: TRBD2
J: TRBJ2-7
size: once
V: TRBV20-1
DNA: TGCAGTGCCCAACTAGCGGGAGGCGAGCAGTACTTC
CDR3: CSAQLAGGEQYF

D: TRBD2
J: TRBJ2-7
size: many
V: TRBV19
DNA: TGTGCCAGTAGTTTCCGACTAGCGGGAGTAAGTAGAGTCTACGAGCAGTACTTC
CDR3: CASSFRLAGVSRVYEQYF

D: TRBD1
J: TRBJ2-5
size: many
V: TRBV5-1
DNA: TGCGCCAGCACCGGGACAGGGGATGCGGAGACCCAGTACTTC
CDR3: CASTGTGDAETQYF

D: -
J: TRBJ2-7
size: once
V: TRBV10-3
DNA: TGTGCCATCACCCCGAACGGAGACGAGCAGTACTTC
CDR3: CAITPNGDEQYF

D: -
J: TRBJ2-6
size: -
V: TRBV24-1
DNA: TGTGCCACCAGTGATTTTGGGGCCAACGTCCTGACTTTC
CDR3: CATSDFGANVLTF

D: TRBD1
J: TRBJ2-7
size: -
V: TRBV20-1
DNA: TGCAGTGCTTTGCGGACAGGCTCCTACTACGAGCAGTACTTC
CDR3: CSALRTGSYYEQYF

D: -
J: TRBJ2-7
size: once
V: TRBV12-3/TRBV12-4
DNA: TGTGCCAGCAGTTTTAAAGGTTCCTACGAGCAGTACTTC
CDR3: CASSFKGSYEQYF

D: -
J: TRBJ2-1
size: -
V: TRBV6-5
DNA: TGTGCCAGCGAAGGAAGAAATGAGCAGTTCTTC
CDR3: CASEGRNEQFF

D: TRBD1
J: TRBJ1-5
size: many
V: TRBV7-6
DNA: TGTGCCAGCGCCGAGGGGGCGTGGGGCAATCAGCCCCAGCATTTT
CDR3: CASAEGAWGNQPQHF